Each of the 30 T cell receptor beta chains below was sequenced from the same sample in a study of T cell responses to AZD1222 COVID-19 vaccine. Repertoires were generated with immunoSEQ multiplex PCR, while TCRdb's copy carries only in-frame clones and drops some. The top ten clones hold more than 10% of a sample with 130,000 to 150,000 clones, around 94% of them seen once. This specimen consisted of peripheral blood, obtained after recovery from COVID-19. These TCRs come from an adult who had recovered from COVID-19.

The chain carries TRBV2 and TRBJ2-3; D is perhaps TRBD2 (5 bases). The CDR3 consists of 15 residues. The V gene lost 5 bases and the J gene lost 2 bases, with 14 bases spanning the gap. The germline V gene has CDR1 SNHLY and CDR2 FYNNEI. The DNA for the CDR3 is TGTGCCAGCAGTCGCGACTGGGAGAACACAGATACGCAGTATTTT. Translating gives CASSRDWENTDTQYF.

The chain is built from TRBV6-5 and TRBJ2-3; D unclear. Germline CDR1 reads MNHEY; CDR2 reads SVGAGI. This CDR3 spans 14 amino acids. V was pared by 0 bases and J by 4 bases, with 8 bases between. As DNA, the CDR3 is TGTGCCAGCAGTTACTCCGGTATCGCAGATACGCAGTATTTT. It is translated as CASSYSGIADTQYF.

The V gene is TRBV6-5, the J gene TRBJ1-5, with 8 bases lining up with TRBD1. Germline CDR1 is MNHEY and CDR2 is SVGAGI. The CDR3 is made up of 15 amino acids. The junction had 8 bases not matched to a gene; V was cut back by 6 bases and J by 4 bases. The CDR3 here is CASSLGTGGNQPQHF. The CDR3 nucleotides are TGTGCCAGCAGCCTCGGGACAGGAGGAAATCAGCCCCAGCATTTT.

The chain combines TRBV30 with TRBJ2-2; D unclear. CDR3 length: 11 residues. Germline values: CDR1 GTSNPN, CDR2 SVGIG (reference sequence). V was trimmed by 1 base and J by 6 bases, leaving 3 bases between them. CDR3 in amino acids: CAWSAAGELFF. DNA of the CDR3: TGTGCCTGGAGTGCTGCCGGGGAGCTGTTTTTT.

The chain couples TRBV5-6 to TRBJ2-7, with 13 bases aligning to TRBD2. CDR3 length: 17 residues. J gave up 1 base and V 4 bases, and 8 bases lay outside the gene matches. Germline CDR1 reads SGHDT; CDR2 reads YYEEEE. CDR3 sequence reads: CASSLGLAGEVSYEQYF. In DNA, the CDR3 is TGTGCCAGCAGCCTCGGACTAGCGGGAGAAGTTTCCTACGAGCAGTACTTC.

The chain has TRBV5-1 and TRBJ2-2; TRBD1 agrees at 7 bases. This CDR3 contains 15 residues. In germline, CDR1 is SGHRS, CDR2 YFSETQ. Trimming removed 4 bases from V and 6 bases from J; junction bases left unmatched: 9. The CDR3 sequence is CASSAETGFAGELFF. CDR3 coding DNA: TGCGCCAGCAGCGCGGAGACAGGGTTCGCCGGGGAGCTGTTTTTT.

The J gene is TRBJ1-2, the V gene TRBV6-1; TRBD1 might be the D (6 bases). V lost 5 bases, J lost 3 bases, and 16 bases lay in between. CDR3 length: 15 amino acids. CDR1 and CDR2 (germline): MNHNS, SASEGT. In DNA, the CDR3 is TGTGCCAGCAGTTCGGGAGGGGGGAGAGACTATGGCTACACCTTC. Translating gives CASSSGGGRDYGYTF.

In its sample, this clone was seen once. The J gene is TRBJ1-2, the V gene TRBV27; tentative D call: TRBD1 (6 bases). The CDR3 has 14 amino acids. Germline V gives CDR1 MNHEY, CDR2 SMNVEV (reference sequence). Trimming took 6 bases from V and 3 from J, leaving 14 bases between them. The CDR3 DNA is TGTGCCAGCAGGTCACCGGGACACCACTATGGCTACACCTTC. It is translated as CASRSPGHHYGYTF.

The chain joins TRBV28 to TRBJ1-2; 11 bases map to TRBD1. The CDR3 covers 14 residues. V lost 8 bases to trimming and J lost 4 bases; unmatched junction nucleotides: 6. Germline values: CDR1 MDHEN, CDR2 SYDVKM. This chain's CDR3 is CASSRTGGSYGYTF. In nucleotides, the CDR3 is TGTGCCAGCTCCCGGACAGGGGGCTCCTATGGCTACACCTTC.

Points on this clone: Germline is not matched at one junction end, which may reflect a read error. This chain links TRBV7-7 with TRBJ2-2; 12 positions match TRBD2. This CDR3 comprises 18 residues. Germline CDR1 is SSHAT and CDR2 is FNYEAQ (reference sequence). The DNA for the CDR3 is TGTGCTAGCAGCTTATACCCTAGCGGGAGGGAGAACACCGGGGAGCTGTTTTTT. Amino acids: CASSLYPSGRENTGELFF.

The chain carries TRBV6-2 or TRBV6-3 and TRBJ1-6; a weak D match, TRBD1 (5 bases). The CDR3 contains 16 residues. Looked up from germline, CDR1 is MNHEY and CDR2 is SVGEGT. V was cut by 0 bases and J by 3 bases, with 9 bases left in between. The CDR3 coding sequence is TGTGCCAGCAGTTACTCCCGGCAGGGCTATAATTCACCCCTCCACTTT. Protein sequence: CASSYSRQGYNSPLHF.

The CDR3 bases are TGTGCCATCAGTGAACGGGTGGAGGGGACTGAAGCTTTCTTT. Translation gives CAISERVEGTEAFF. The chain links TRBV10-3 to TRBJ1-1; D is perhaps TRBD1 (5 bases). The germline V and J ends were trimmed by 3 bases and 5 bases, with 13 bases remaining between them. Germline V gene lookup returns CDR1 ENHRY and CDR2 SYGVKD. The CDR3 sequence is 14 residues long.

In its sample, this clone was seen once. V is TRBV15 and J is TRBJ2-7; 9 nucleotides align to TRBD2. CDR3 length equals 14 residues. The ends lost 5 bases at V and 5 bases at J; junction bases unmatched: 7. The germline V gene encodes CDR1 LNHNV and CDR2 YYDKDF (reference sequence). As DNA, the CDR3 is TGTGCCACCAGCTCGGGGCTAGCGGGAAACGAGCAGTACTTC. This codes for CATSSGLAGNEQYF.

The chain couples TRBV19 to TRBJ2-3; 7 nucleotides agree with TRBD2. Germline CDR1 LNHDA, CDR2 SQIVND (reference sequence). This CDR3 has 13 residues. V was pared by 9 bases and J by 2 bases, with 5 bases of the junction left unmatched. CDR3 sequence (DNA): TGTGCCAGCCAGACTAGCAACACAGATACGCAGTATTTT. The encoded protein is CASQTSNTDTQYF.

This chain uses TRBV5-4 with TRBJ1-6, with a possible D match to TRBD1 (5 bases). Trimming took off 5 bases at V and 13 bases at J, with 13 bases between the two ends. Germline CDR1 SGHNT, CDR2 YYREEE (reference sequence). The CDR3 covers 12 residues. The CDR3, as DNA: TGTGCCAGCAGGCGGACACAAGGGCCCCTCCACTTT. Its protein product is CASRRTQGPLHF.

The chain uses TRBV19 and TRBJ2-1; D call uncertain. The CDR3 is 14 amino acids. With 4 bases removed from V and 1 base from J, the gap between germline ends came to 8 bases. Per germline, CDR1 LNHDA and CDR2 SQIVND (reference sequence). CDR3 nucleotides: TGTGCCAGTAGTACTACGCCTTCCTACAATGAGCAGTTCTTC. This codes for CASSTTPSYNEQFF.

The chain recombines TRBV6-1 with TRBJ2-1; a possible D gene is TRBD2 (5 bases). CDR1 MNHNS and CDR2 SASEGT come from the germline V gene. Trimming left V 2 bases short and J 9 bases short, with 14 bases between. This CDR3 has 14 amino acids. The CDR3 is CASSELGRGGEQFF. As DNA, the CDR3 is TGTGCCAGCAGTGAATTGGGCAGAGGAGGTGAGCAGTTCTTC.

This chain uses TRBV7-8 with TRBJ1-3; D is unresolved. V was clipped by 6 bases and J by 4 bases, with 13 bases between them. This CDR3 comprises 14 residues. Germline V CDR1 and CDR2: SGHVS, FQNEAQ. CDR3 sequence reads: CASSPRAGGNTIYF. The DNA for the CDR3 is TGTGCCAGCAGTCCAAGGGCAGGAGGAAACACCATATATTTT.

The chain combines TRBV18 with TRBJ2-2; 8 nucleotides line up with TRBD1. The CDR3 is made up of 17 amino acids. V was pared by 3 bases and J by 5 bases, with 11 bases of the junction left unmatched. Germline V gene data show CDR1 as KGHSH and CDR2 as LQKENI. CDR3 amino acids: CASSPRTGRALTGELFF. CDR3 coding DNA: TGTGCCAGCTCACCGCGGACAGGGCGGGCCCTGACCGGGGAGCTGTTTTTT.

This chain uses TRBV18 with TRBJ2-7; TRBD1 matches at 7 bases. CDR1 is KGHSH, CDR2 LQKENI, per germline. Unmatched junction bases numbered 9, after V lost 4 bases and J lost 3 bases. This CDR3 comprises 15 residues. The CDR3 DNA reads TGTGCCAGCTCACTCAAGACAGGGAACTTCTACGAGCAGTACTTC. Protein product: CASSLKTGNFYEQYF.

CDR3 protein: CASSYGQGLQETQYF. The CDR3 region has the DNA TGTGCCAGCAGTTATGGCCAGGGCCTCCAAGAGACCCAGTACTTC. The chain uses TRBV6-5 and TRBJ2-5, with D possibly being TRBD1 (5 bases). This CDR3 region has 15 residues. V shed 3 bases and J shed 1 base, with 12 bases lying between them. From germline, CDR1 is MNHEY and CDR2 SVGAGI.

This sequence joins TRBV5-1 and TRBJ2-7; the D call may be TRBD1 or TRBD2 (6 bases each). The CDR3 length is 14 residues. Per the germline V gene, CDR1 is SGHRS and CDR2 is YFSETQ. V lost 0 bases, J lost 5 bases, and 12 bases lay in between. CDR3 sequence: CASSLGRGENEQYF. CDR3 bases: TGCGCCAGCAGCTTGGGAAGGGGGGAAAACGAGCAGTACTTC.

This clone was counted only a few times. The J gene is TRBJ2-7, the V gene TRBV19, with D tentatively TRBD2 (8 bases). This CDR3 comprises 14 residues. V lost 4 bases and J lost 2, with 12 bases in between. Germline-derived CDR1 and CDR2 are LNHDA and SQIVND (reference sequence). The CDR3 region is CASSTGGTAYEQYF. The DNA of the CDR3 is TGTGCCAGTAGTACGGGGGGGACAGCCTACGAGCAGTACTTC.

The J gene is TRBJ2-1, the V gene TRBV4-2, with 12 bases matching TRBD2. CDR3 size: 18 residues. The germline V gene has CDR1 LGHNA and CDR2 YNFKEQ. V shed 4 bases and J 7 bases; nucleotides not matched to a gene: 14. The CDR3 region has the DNA TGTGCCAGCAGCCCCATCTTGCCTAGCGGGAGGGCCGGTAATGAGCAGTTCTTC. It translates to CASSPILPSGRAGNEQFF.

This clone was picked up one time. The chain employs TRBV9 and TRBJ1-1; no firm D call. The CDR3 runs 13 residues. V lost 1 base and J 2 bases, leaving 6 bases between the germline ends. CDR1 and CDR2 (germline): SGDLS, YYNGEE. CDR3 sequence: CASSVLDNTEAFF. The CDR3 nucleotides are TGTGCCAGCAGCGTACTGGATAACACTGAAGCTTTCTTT.

This chain uses TRBV19 with TRBJ2-7; 9 bases match TRBD2. J was trimmed by 7 bases and V by 5 bases; bases with no gene match: 6. CDR1 is LNHDA and CDR2 is SQIVND in the germline V gene (reference sequence). The CDR3 length is 13 residues. CDR3 sequence: CASSEREAGEQYF. The CDR3, as DNA: TGTGCCAGTAGTGAGCGGGAGGCGGGGGAGCAGTACTTC.

This chain joins TRBV19 and TRBJ1-5; D not certain. The germline V gene encodes CDR1 LNHDA and CDR2 SQIVND (reference sequence). V dropped 6 bases and J dropped 5 bases, with 26 bases sitting between them. The CDR3 sequence is 18 residues long. The CDR3 nucleotides read TGTGCCAGTAGGAGTCAGAACAAAGGGTTTTCGGTTGATCAGCCCCAGCATTTT. It is translated as CASRSQNKGFSVDQPQHF.

The CDR3 loop is CAIMFRGTIYF. In DNA form, the CDR3 reads TGTGCCATCATGTTTAGAGGTACCATATATTTT. The rearrangement links TRBV10-3 to TRBJ1-3; D not certain. CDR1 and CDR2 from the germline V gene are ENHRY and SYGVKD. The CDR3 is 11 residues long. The V end was cut by 7 bases, the J end by 10 bases, with 11 bases between.

This clone appeared once. V gene TRBV18 combines with J gene TRBJ1-5; no firm D call. The V gene lost 6 bases and the J gene lost 2 bases, with 11 bases spanning the gap. Germline V CDR1 and CDR2: KGHSH, LQKENI. The CDR3 totals 14 residues. Here the CDR3 reads CASSVKRGNQPQHF. CDR3 sequence (DNA): TGTGCCAGCTCCGTAAAACGGGGCAATCAGCCCCAGCATTTT.

V usage is TRBV12-3 or TRBV12-4 and J usage is TRBJ2-1, with D unresolved. V lost 3 bases to trimming and J lost 6 bases, with 9 bases between them. The CDR3 is 13 amino acids. In nucleotides, the CDR3 is TGTGCCAGCAGTTTGCAGGAATTCAATGAGCAGTTCTTC. Translating gives CASSLQEFNEQFF.